The 32 T cell receptor beta chains listed next were all sequenced from one sample in a study of blood T cell repertoires in COVID-19. Only in-frame clones appear in the TCRdb table, and some are missing; sequencing was by immunoSEQ multiplex PCR. The table records about 220,000 clones, approximately 86% of them present only once. Sequencing was performed on peripheral blood. Receptors originate from a woman in her twenties or thirties who had recovered from COVID-19.

The chain employs TRBV5-5 and TRBJ1-5; perhaps TRBD1 as D (6 bases). With 0 bases removed from V and 3 bases from J, the gap between germline ends came to 7 bases. The CDR3 runs to 14 residues. Germline V gives CDR1 SGHKS, CDR2 YYEKEE (reference sequence). The CDR3 is CASSLGTANQPQHF. In DNA form, the CDR3 reads TGTGCCAGCAGCTTGGGGACAGCCAATCAGCCCCAGCATTTT.

As DNA, the CDR3 is TGTGCCAGCAGTGAACCGGTTCAGGCCTACAATGAGCAGTTCTTC. Its translation is CASSEPVQAYNEQFF. The gene calls are TRBV6-1 and TRBJ2-1; the D is unclear. V was trimmed by 2 bases and J by 2 bases, leaving 10 bases between them. The CDR3 length is 15 residues. CDR1 and CDR2 from the germline V gene are MNHNS and SASEGT.

The count of this clone is one. This chain uses TRBV29-1 with TRBJ1-2, with a possible D match to TRBD1 (6 bases). CDR3 length: 14 amino acids. V dropped 4 bases and J dropped 5 bases, with 17 bases sitting between them. Germline CDR1 SQVTM, CDR2 ANQGSEA. The CDR3 loop reads CSVVPPTGLYGYTF. In DNA, the CDR3 is TGCAGCGTTGTACCCCCGACAGGCCTTTATGGCTACACCTTC.

This chain uses TRBV4-1 with TRBJ2-7; D gene uncertain. The CDR3 has 15 amino acids. CDR1 and CDR2 (germline): MGHRA, YSYEKL. The V gene lost 0 bases and the J gene lost 0 bases, with 9 bases spanning the gap. This chain's CDR3 is CASSQDRISSYEQYF. CDR3 DNA: TGCGCCAGCAGCCAAGATCGAATTAGCTCCTACGAGCAGTACTTC.

This chain uses TRBV5-5 with TRBJ1-6, with TRBD1 matching 7 bases. The CDR3 totals 14 residues. J was trimmed by 9 bases and V by 2 bases; bases with no gene match: 5. Germline CDR1 SGHKS, CDR2 YYEKEE (reference sequence). The chain's CDR3 is CASSLLGDSSPLHF. The CDR3 DNA reads TGTGCCAGCAGCTTATTAGGGGACAGTTCACCCCTCCACTTT.

The CDR3 coding sequence is TGTGCCAGCAGCTTAGGTCAGGGGTTATCCTACGAGCAGTACTTC. Its protein product is CASSLGQGLSYEQYF. The V and J genes are TRBV11-2 and TRBJ2-7, with D perhaps matching TRBD1 (6 bases). The CDR3 contains 15 residues. Per the germline V gene, CDR1 is SGHAT and CDR2 is FQNNGV. V lost 1 base and J lost 1, with 11 bases in between.

The CDR3 here is CASSYPPRPGGGYEQYF. CDR3 coding DNA: TGTGCCAGCAGTTACCCCCCACGCCCGGGCGGGGGCTACGAGCAGTACTTC. The chain recombines TRBV6-2 or TRBV6-3 with TRBJ2-7, with 7 nucleotides matching TRBD2. The CDR3 is 17 residues long. CDR1 is MNHEY and CDR2 is SVGEGT in the germline V gene. With V trimmed by 2 bases and J by 3 bases, 13 bases remained unmatched.

The J gene is TRBJ1-4, the V gene TRBV7-2; tentatively, D is TRBD1 (6 bases). Germline CDR1 and CDR2: SGHTA and FQGNSA. Trimming stripped 1 base from V and 7 bases from J, with 16 bases between. This CDR3 has 16 residues. The DNA for the CDR3 is TGTGCCAGCAGCTTAGAGCATGCAGGGGTGGGTGAAAAACTGTTTTTT. Translated, it gives CASSLEHAGVGEKLFF.

This rearrangement joins TRBV24-1 to TRBJ2-2, with D possibly TRBD2 on 6 matching bases. From germline, CDR1 is KGHDR and CDR2 SFDVKD. This CDR3 region has 14 residues. Trimming removed 7 bases at V and 3 bases at J, with 11 bases between. The CDR3 spells CATRGRGDTGELFF. Written as DNA, the CDR3 is TGTGCCACCAGGGGGCGGGGAGACACCGGGGAGCTGTTTTTT.

This chain links TRBV7-3 with TRBJ2-1; tentative D call: TRBD2 (6 bases). Germline V gene data show CDR1 as SGHTA and CDR2 as FQGTGA. The CDR3 is 15 residues long. The germline V and J ends were trimmed by 2 bases and 4 bases, with 12 bases remaining between them. CDR3 nucleotides: TGTGCCAGCAGCTTAGTGGGCGGGGTTTACAATGAGCAGTTCTTC. Protein product: CASSLVGGVYNEQFF.

V gene TRBV27 combines with J gene TRBJ1-2; TRBD1 agrees at 12 bases. Trimming cost V 5 bases and J 4 bases; bases outside gene matches: 5. CDR3 length equals 15 residues. Germline values: CDR1 MNHEY, CDR2 SMNVEV (reference sequence). The CDR3 region is CASSPWDRGPYGYTF. CDR3 in DNA: TGTGCCAGCAGTCCCTGGGACAGGGGGCCCTATGGCTACACCTTC.

The genes are TRBV9 and TRBJ2-2; possible D gene TRBD2, 6 bases. The CDR3 is made up of 18 amino acids. Trimming stripped 0 bases from V and 7 bases from J, with 22 bases between. Germline lookup yields CDR1 SGDLS and CDR2 YYNGEE. This CDR3 reads CASSVGFPFWSEGGELFF. CDR3 nucleotides: TGTGCCAGCAGCGTAGGGTTTCCTTTTTGGTCGGAGGGCGGGGAGCTGTTTTTT.

This sequence joins TRBV6-4 and TRBJ1-1, with 8 bases fitting TRBD1. Germline V gene sequence: CDR1 MRHNA, CDR2 SNTAGT. Germline trimming cut 3 bases from V and 4 bases from J; bases unmatched to any gene: 4. This CDR3 spans 14 amino acids. CDR3 residues: CASSEQGGSTEAFF. CDR3 DNA sequence: TGTGCCAGCAGTGAACAGGGGGGTAGCACTGAAGCTTTCTTT.

The gene calls are TRBV15 and TRBJ2-5, with 10 bases fitting TRBD1. With V trimmed by 3 bases and J by 7 bases, 14 bases remained unmatched. The CDR3 is made up of 17 amino acids. Germline CDR1 reads LNHNV; CDR2 reads YYDKDF (reference sequence). CDR3 amino acids: CATSRSRDRGPGGTQYF. The CDR3 DNA follows: TGTGCCACCAGCAGGTCCCGGGACAGGGGTCCGGGGGGGACCCAGTACTTC.

The genes are TRBV5-5 and TRBJ1-4; no clear D gene. The CDR3 loop spans 15 amino acids. CDR1 and CDR2 (germline): SGHKS, YYEKEE (reference sequence). V was cut by 3 bases and J by 8 bases, with 17 bases left in between. The CDR3 spells CASSSRPTSGEKLFF. For the CDR3, the DNA is TGTGCCAGCAGCTCCCGACCGACATCCGGAGAAAAACTGTTTTTT.

The chain couples TRBV19 to TRBJ2-2, with unresolved D. This CDR3 contains 14 residues. V lost 3 bases and J 1 base, leaving 6 bases between the germline ends. CDR1 and CDR2 from the germline V gene are LNHDA and SQIVND (reference sequence). The CDR3 region has the DNA TGTGCCAGTAGTATTCCGGGGAACACCGGGGAGCTGTTTTTT. Translation: CASSIPGNTGELFF.

The gene calls are TRBV6-6 and TRBJ2-2; no definite D call. V dropped 5 bases and J dropped 4 bases, with 8 bases sitting between them. This CDR3 has 13 amino acids. Germline-derived CDR1 and CDR2 are MNHNY and SVGAGI (reference sequence). This chain's CDR3 is CASSPSGTGELFF. The CDR3 DNA follows: TGTGCCAGCAGTCCCAGTGGCACCGGGGAGCTGTTTTTT.

V usage is TRBV6-2 or TRBV6-3 and J usage is TRBJ1-5; the match to TRBD1 covers 7 bases. CDR3 length: 15 amino acids. Trimming at V came to 5 bases and at J to 4 bases, leaving 8 bases not matched to a gene. Germline CDR1 and CDR2: MNHEY and SVGEGT. CDR3 protein: CASSPGTAINQPQHF. CDR3 DNA: TGTGCCAGCAGTCCCGGGACAGCAATAAATCAGCCCCAGCATTTT.

V is TRBV6-2 or TRBV6-3 and J is TRBJ2-5; D not resolved. V was pared by 2 bases and J by 9 bases, with 19 bases between. Germline V gene data show CDR1 as MNHEY and CDR2 as SVGEGT. The CDR3 runs to 15 residues. This CDR3 reads CASSYGTESIDAQYF. The CDR3 region has the DNA TGTGCCAGCAGTTACGGTACGGAGTCCATCGATGCCCAGTACTTC.

The CDR3 here is CASSERPGTQETQYF. CDR3 DNA: TGCGCCAGCAGTGAAAGACCGGGTACACAAGAGACCCAGTACTTC. The chain uses TRBV10-1 and TRBJ2-5; D unclear. Trimming stripped 3 bases from V and 2 bases from J, with 13 bases between. Germline CDR1 is WNHNN and CDR2 is SYGVQD (reference sequence). The CDR3 extends over 15 amino acids.

This rearrangement joins TRBV7-3 to TRBJ2-2, with a weak D call TRBD2 (6 bases). The CDR3 runs 15 residues. V lost 7 bases, J lost 2 bases, and 14 bases lay in between. Germline-derived CDR1 and CDR2 are SGHTA and FQGTGA. In DNA form, the CDR3 reads TGTGCCAGCAAAGGGCACGGGGGAAACACCGGGGAGCTGTTTTTT. This translates into CASKGHGGNTGELFF.

This clone has more than one count but fewer than ten. The chain combines TRBV11-2 with TRBJ2-7; 7 bases fit TRBD2. This CDR3 spans 15 amino acids. J gave up 2 bases and V 4 bases, and 8 bases lay outside the gene matches. Looked up from germline, CDR1 is SGHAT and CDR2 is FQNNGV. CDR3 sequence reads: CASSSLSGATYEQYF. Here the CDR3 DNA reads TGTGCCAGCAGCTCCCTAAGCGGGGCGACCTACGAGCAGTACTTC. Variable domain in full (rest from reference TRBV11-2 and TRBJ2-7): EAGVAQSPRYKIIEKRQSVAFWCNPISGHATLYWYQQILGQGPKLLIQFQNNGVVDDSQLPKDRFSAERLKGVDSTLKIQPAKLEDSAVYLCASSSLSGATYEQYFGPGTRLTVT.

The count of this clone is one. This chain uses TRBV6-2 or TRBV6-3 with TRBJ2-3, with 10 bases matching TRBD2. The length of the CDR3 is 16 residues. Looked up from germline, CDR1 is MNHEY and CDR2 is SVGEGT. The junction had 9 bases not matched to a gene; V was cut back by 5 bases and J by 4 bases. The DNA of the CDR3 is TGTGCCAGCAGTCACCCCGGGACTAGCGACCCAGATACGCAGTATTTT. Translated: CASSHPGTSDPDTQYF.

The CDR3 nucleotides read TGTGCCAGCAGCTCCGGCAGGGTACCGACGAGGAATTCACCCCTCCACTTT. Translating gives CASSSGRVPTRNSPLHF. V gene TRBV13 combines with J gene TRBJ1-6; D is perhaps TRBD1 (5 bases). Trimming left V 4 bases short and J 7 bases short, with 20 bases between. This CDR3 is 17 amino acids long. Germline V gives CDR1 PRHDT, CDR2 FYEKMQ (reference sequence).

The chain recombines TRBV5-1 with TRBJ1-1; tentatively, D is TRBD1 (5 bases). CDR1 and CDR2 from the germline V gene are SGHRS and YFSETQ. The CDR3 is 15 residues long. Trimming cost V 2 bases and J 0 bases, with 11 bases left between them. The CDR3 loop reads CASSLGAFMNTEAFF. The DNA of the CDR3 is TGCGCCAGCAGCTTAGGGGCCTTCATGAACACTGAAGCTTTCTTT.

This sequence joins TRBV29-1 and TRBJ2-3, with 10 bases aligning to TRBD2. This CDR3 contains 14 residues. Losses at the gene ends were 7 bases for V and 4 bases for J; bases not matched to a gene: 8. Germline CDR1 and CDR2: SQVTM and ANQGSEA. CDR3 nucleotides: TGCAGCGGGAAGCGGGGGGGCCCCGCAGATACGCAGTATTTT. Translated, it gives CSGKRGGPADTQYF.

This clone occurred once. Distinct nucleotide sequences in the sample also encode this CDR3. This rearrangement joins TRBV5-6 to TRBJ2-7, with 7 bases lining up with TRBD1. Germline values: CDR1 SGHDT, CDR2 YYEEEE. The CDR3 loop spans 13 amino acids. With V trimmed by 4 bases and J by 2 bases, 3 bases remained unmatched. CDR3 in DNA: TGTGCCAGCAGCCCCGACAGGGCCTACGAGCAGTACTTC. Its translation: CASSPDRAYEQYF.

The chain joins TRBV2 to TRBJ2-3; maybe TRBD1 (6 bases). The germline CDR1 and CDR2 sequences are SNHLY and FYNNEI. This CDR3 region has 15 residues. Trimming removed 2 bases at V and 5 bases at J, with 14 bases between. This CDR3 reads CASSEKLGAKDTQYF. Here the CDR3 DNA reads TGTGCCAGCAGTGAAAAGCTGGGGGCTAAAGATACGCAGTATTTT.

The chain joins TRBV3-1 (or the pseudogene TRBV3-2) to TRBJ2-1; D perhaps matches TRBD2 (5 bases). Trimming removed 0 bases from V and 4 bases from J, with 10 bases in between. The CDR3 consists of 15 residues. Germline V gene data show CDR1 as LGHDT and CDR2 as YNNKEL (reference sequence). The CDR3 is CASSQDKLGYNEQFF. CDR3 coding DNA: TGTGCCAGCAGCCAAGATAAACTAGGTTACAATGAGCAGTTCTTC.

V gene TRBV6-2 or TRBV6-3 combines with J gene TRBJ1-5, with a weak D call TRBD1 (6 bases). This CDR3 has 12 residues. Germline V CDR1 and CDR2: MNHEY, SVGEGT. Deletions cut 6 bases from V and 4 bases from J, with 7 bases between. CDR3 region: CASSGQNQPQHF. In DNA form, the CDR3 reads TGTGCCAGCAGCGGACAGAATCAGCCCCAGCATTTT.

This chain links TRBV12-3 or TRBV12-4 with TRBJ2-2, with D unresolved. This CDR3 is built from 12 residues. Trimming pared 5 bases from V and 8 bases from J, leaving 9 bases between. The CDR3 nucleotides read TGTGCCAGCAGTCCCCTCTTGGGGGAGCTGTTTTTT. Translated: CASSPLLGELFF.

This chain links TRBV7-9 with TRBJ1-5; a possible D gene is TRBD1 (6 bases). V shed 1 base and J shed 2 bases, with 12 bases lying between them. Germline values: CDR1 SEHNR, CDR2 FQNEAQ (reference sequence). This CDR3 region has 16 residues. The CDR3 loop reads CASSLGRDTGNQPQHF. For the CDR3, the DNA is TGTGCCAGCAGCTTAGGCCGGGACACAGGCAATCAGCCCCAGCATTTT.